These 2 T cell receptor beta chains were all obtained from the same sample, sequenced in a study of blood T cell repertoires in COVID-19. Measured with immunoSEQ multiplex PCR; TCRdb has only the in-frame clones, and not every one. This table holds 450,000 to 600,000 clones, approximately 90% found once. The material sequenced was PBMCs or T cells enriched from blood (not recorded which). The receptor set was obtained from a woman younger than 35 who had recovered from COVID-19.

J is TRBJ2-5 and V is TRBV19; D possibly corresponds to TRBD2 (6 bases). V was clipped by 6 bases and J by 1 base, with 12 bases between them. The V gene's germline CDR1 is LNHDA and CDR2 SQIVND (reference sequence). This CDR3 spans 14 amino acids. The DNA of the CDR3 is TGTGCCAGTAGCCGCCGGGACTTCCAAGAGACCCAGTACTTC. Translation: CASSRRDFQETQYF.

The chain couples TRBV28 to TRBJ2-7; 8 bases are shared with TRBD2. Germline CDR1 and CDR2: MDHEN and SYDVKM. The V and J ends lost 6 bases and 4 bases, in that order; junction bases with no gene match: 8. The CDR3 totals 14 residues. The DNA of the CDR3 is TGTGCCAGCAGACCTGTCGGGGGGGCTTACGAGCAGTACTTC. Amino acids: CASRPVGGAYEQYF.